These 9 T cell receptor beta chains share one sample of origin, sequenced in a study of CXCR3-negative and CXCR3-positive naive CD8 T cells. Preparation of TRB cDNA libraries relied on 5' RACE carrying UMI labels. Reanalyzing the 5' RACE reads, TCRdb keeps one entry per CDR3 protein, without DNA. This table lists some 130,000 distinct CDR3 sequences. Material: naive CXCR3- CD8+ T cells from blood. Specified subset: CD45RO-CCR7+CD27+CD95- naive CD8+ T cells lacking CXCR3 (TNR3-). The receptor source for this set is a human donor in good health. Some clones in this sample may be carry-over from other donors' samples.

The J gene is TRBJ2-7, the V gene TRBV25-1; checking the TCRdb D call of TRBD1 is not possible without DNA. The CDR3 length is 16 residues. Germline V gene data show CDR1 as MGHDK and CDR2 as SYGVNS. The CDR3 protein is CASSWGTGAALYEQYF.

The gene calls are TRBV5-5 and TRBJ2-1. This CDR3 is built from 14 residues. Germline assignment: CDR1 SGHKS and CDR2 YYEKEE (reference sequence). CDR3 protein: CASSSETSRNEQFF.

The chain combines TRBV21-1 with TRBJ1-5. TRBV21-1 is flagged as a pseudogene. The CDR3 is 13 residues long. CDR3 region: CASSPIGNQPQHF.

The gene calls are TRBV20-1 and TRBJ1-1; the D call from TCRdb, TRBD1, cannot be confirmed without DNA. The CDR3 is made up of 17 amino acids. The germline gives CDR1 DFQATT, CDR2 SNEGSKA (reference sequence). The CDR3 protein is CSARDYRGLGVNTEAFF.

The rearrangement links TRBV27 to TRBJ1-1; the TRBD1 assignment by TCRdb is unverifiable without DNA. This CDR3 is 13 amino acids long. CDR1 is MNHEY, CDR2 SMNVEV, per germline (reference sequence). CDR3 protein: CASSGDRRTEAFF.

The chain joins TRBV4-3 to TRBJ2-7; TCRdb reports TRBD1, a call that lacks DNA to check it against. This CDR3 is built from 16 residues. Germline CDR1 and CDR2: LGHNA and YSLEER. The CDR3 loop is CASSQGSGTGAYEQYF.

The chain combines TRBV20-1 with TRBJ2-7; TCRdb designates TRBD2, a call that cannot be tested without DNA. The CDR3 loop spans 13 amino acids. Germline assignment: CDR1 DFQATT and CDR2 SNEGSKA (reference sequence). CDR3 in amino acids: CSARRELAHEQYF.

The chain links TRBV28 to TRBJ2-5; TCRdb designates TRBD1, a call that cannot be tested without DNA. Per the germline V gene, CDR1 is MDHEN and CDR2 is SYDVKM. The CDR3 has 13 amino acids. CDR3 protein: CASSRPLTETQYF.

CDR3 amino acids: CASSLGASGSSYEQYF. V and J are TRBV11-1 and TRBJ2-7; TCRdb's D call of TRBD2 is untestable without DNA. This CDR3 has 16 amino acids. CDR1 is SGHAT and CDR2 is FQDESV in the germline V gene (reference sequence).